Listed below are T cell receptor beta chains from one sample, sequenced in a study of radiotherapy plus CTLA-4 blockade in lung cancer. Sequencing used immunoSEQ multiplex PCR; TCRdb keeps in-frame clones, though not all of them. The sample shows about 80,000 clones, approximately 80% of them seen only once. Sample: peripheral blood, taken from a patient treated with radiotherapy plus ipilimumab. These TCRs come from a human donor with non-small cell lung cancer who had stable disease on radiotherapy plus ipilimumab. The CDR3 runs from the conserved cysteine through the conserved F or W. A D gene is named only where the DNA matches it firmly. The size entry is marked missing in some rows and otherwise reads once, few, many or a size class.

j_call: TRBJ1-2; v_call: TRBV10-2; clone_size: -; d_call: -; cdr3_aa: CASSERGSNYGYTF; cdr3_nt: TGCGCCAGCAGTGAAAGGGGCTCGAACTATGGCTACACCTTC
j_call: TRBJ1-6; v_call: TRBV7-2; clone_size: few; d_call: -; cdr3_aa: CASSLSGGLTPLHF; cdr3_nt: TGTGCCAGCAGCTTATCTGGGGGACTGACACCCCTCCACTTT
j_call: TRBJ2-7; v_call: TRBV5-1; clone_size: -; d_call: -; cdr3_aa: CASSPTGHSYEQYF; cdr3_nt: TGCGCCAGCAGCCCAACAGGTCACTCCTACGAGCAGTACTTC
j_call: TRBJ2-2; v_call: TRBV5-1; clone_size: -; d_call: TRBD2; cdr3_aa: CASSLRRGRAEGELFF; cdr3_nt: TGCGCCAGCAGCTTGCGGCGCGGGAGGGCCGAGGGGGAGCTGTTTTTT
j_call: TRBJ2-7; v_call: TRBV11-3; clone_size: -; d_call: TRBD2; cdr3_aa: CASSETSESYEQYF; cdr3_nt: TGTGCCAGCAGCGAAACTAGCGAGAGCTACGAGCAGTACTTC
j_call: TRBJ2-1; v_call: TRBV29-1; clone_size: -; d_call: -; cdr3_aa: CSVIQGIEQFF; cdr3_nt: TGCAGCGTCATACAGGGCATTGAGCAGTTCTTC
j_call: TRBJ2-6; v_call: TRBV6-4; clone_size: -; d_call: -; cdr3_aa: CASSLGASGANVLTF; cdr3_nt: TGTGCCAGCAGTCTCGGGGCCTCTGGGGCCAACGTCCTGACTTTC
j_call: TRBJ1-2; v_call: TRBV28; clone_size: -; d_call: -; cdr3_aa: CASSSGFRYTF; cdr3_nt: TGTGCCAGCAGTTCGGGATTTCGCTACACCTTC
j_call: TRBJ2-1; v_call: TRBV19; clone_size: -; d_call: TRBD2; cdr3_aa: CASSTRVGLAGGMYNEQFF; cdr3_nt: TGTGCCAGTAGTACCAGGGTAGGACTAGCTGGAGGGATGTACAATGAGCAGTTCTTC
j_call: TRBJ2-7; v_call: TRBV7-3; clone_size: -; d_call: TRBD2; cdr3_aa: CASSFVTLAGANEQYF; cdr3_nt: TGTGCCAGCAGCTTCGTCACACTAGCGGGAGCCAACGAGCAGTACTTC
j_call: TRBJ2-2; v_call: TRBV19; clone_size: once; d_call: -; cdr3_aa: CASSSVGVGTGELFF; cdr3_nt: TGTGCCAGTAGTTCCGTGGGAGTTGGCACCGGGGAGCTGTTTTTT
j_call: TRBJ1-2; v_call: TRBV5-1; clone_size: -; d_call: TRBD1; cdr3_aa: CASSPGQNGYTF; cdr3_nt: TGCGCCAGCAGCCCGGGACAGAATGGCTATACCTTC
j_call: TRBJ2-5; v_call: TRBV18; clone_size: -; d_call: TRBD1; cdr3_aa: CASSPLGQGETQYF; cdr3_nt: TGTGCCAGCTCACCCCTGGGACAGGGCGAGACCCAGTACTTC
j_call: TRBJ2-5; v_call: TRBV19; clone_size: -; d_call: -; cdr3_aa: CATKIGTAIQETQYF; cdr3_nt: TGTGCCACTAAGATCGGGACGGCCATCCAAGAGACCCAGTACTTC
j_call: TRBJ1-2; v_call: TRBV30; clone_size: -; d_call: -; cdr3_aa: CAWKTGTSGYTF; cdr3_nt: TGTGCCTGGAAAACAGGGACTAGTGGCTACACCTTC
j_call: TRBJ1-6; v_call: TRBV23-1; clone_size: -; d_call: -; cdr3_aa: CAREKTELNSPLHF; cdr3_nt: TGCGCCAGAGAAAAGACAGAGCTCAATTCACCCCTCCACTTT
j_call: TRBJ2-1; v_call: TRBV27; clone_size: -; d_call: TRBD2; cdr3_aa: CASRLAGGYNEQFF; cdr3_nt: TGTGCCAGCAGACTAGCGGGAGGCTACAATGAGCAGTTCTTC
j_call: TRBJ1-1; v_call: TRBV6-5; clone_size: -; d_call: TRBD1; cdr3_aa: CASSSFGTETAFF; cdr3_nt: TGTGCCAGCAGTTCATTTGGGACAGAGACGGCTTTCTTT
j_call: TRBJ1-1; v_call: TRBV2; clone_size: -; d_call: TRBD1; cdr3_aa: CASKRQGIGNTEAFF; cdr3_nt: TGTGCCAGCAAAAGACAGGGGATCGGGAACACTGAAGCTTTCTTT
j_call: TRBJ2-1; v_call: TRBV7-6; clone_size: few; d_call: -; cdr3_aa: CASRSWRGNEQFF; cdr3_nt: TGTGCCAGCAGGTCCTGGAGGGGCAATGAGCAGTTCTTC
j_call: TRBJ1-1; v_call: TRBV16; clone_size: -; d_call: -; cdr3_aa: CASRALRNTEAFF; cdr3_nt: TGTGCCAGCAGAGCTCTGCGAAACACTGAAGCTTTCTTT
j_call: TRBJ1-5; v_call: TRBV5-1; clone_size: once; d_call: TRBD1; cdr3_aa: CASSPRQGAYSNQPQHF; cdr3_nt: TGCGCCAGCAGCCCCCGACAGGGGGCTTATAGCAATCAGCCCCAGCATTTT
j_call: TRBJ1-5; v_call: TRBV6-1; clone_size: -; d_call: -; cdr3_aa: CASTGSLNQPQHF; cdr3_nt: TGTGCCAGCACCGGCAGCCTCAATCAGCCCCAGCATTTT
j_call: TRBJ2-7; v_call: TRBV29-1; clone_size: -; d_call: TRBD2; cdr3_aa: CSVVPSGGGTSGRWYEQYF; cdr3_nt: TGCAGCGTTGTGCCGTCCGGCGGGGGGACTAGCGGGAGGTGGTACGAGCAGTACTTC
j_call: TRBJ1-1; v_call: TRBV5-1; clone_size: few; d_call: -; cdr3_aa: CASSPLGNTEAFF; cdr3_nt: TGCGCCAGCAGCCCGCTAGGAAACACTGAAGCTTTCTTT
j_call: TRBJ2-2; v_call: TRBV2; clone_size: -; d_call: TRBD2; cdr3_aa: CASSLLAQSRTGELFF; cdr3_nt: TGTGCCAGCAGTCTACTAGCGCAAAGTAGAACCGGGGAGCTGTTTTTT
j_call: TRBJ2-7; v_call: TRBV7-9; clone_size: once; d_call: -; cdr3_aa: CASSLSGKSYEQYF; cdr3_nt: TGTGCCAGCAGCTTAAGTGGGAAATCCTACGAGCAGTACTTC
j_call: TRBJ1-1; v_call: TRBV25-1; clone_size: -; d_call: -; cdr3_aa: CASTDTLNTEAFF; cdr3_nt: TGTGCCAGCACTGACACCCTGAACACTGAAGCTTTCTTT
j_call: TRBJ2-7; v_call: TRBV10-2; clone_size: -; d_call: -; cdr3_aa: CASSEGTEYEQYF; cdr3_nt: TGCGCCAGCAGCGAAGGGACTGAATACGAGCAGTACTTC
j_call: TRBJ2-6; v_call: TRBV20-1; clone_size: -; d_call: -; cdr3_aa: CSAPGLNVLTF; cdr3_nt: TGCAGTGCCCCGGGCCTCAACGTCCTGACTTTC
j_call: TRBJ1-1; v_call: TRBV4-1; clone_size: -; d_call: TRBD1; cdr3_aa: CASSQEGGTAVAFF; cdr3_nt: TGCGCCAGCAGCCAAGAGGGCGGGACAGCGGTGGCTTTCTTT
j_call: TRBJ2-7; v_call: TRBV5-1; clone_size: -; d_call: TRBD2; cdr3_aa: CASSSSGGSYEQYF; cdr3_nt: TGCGCCAGCAGCTCAAGCGGGGGCTCCTACGAGCAGTACTTC
j_call: TRBJ2-5; v_call: TRBV6-5; clone_size: -; d_call: -; cdr3_aa: CASSYGVRTEETQYF; cdr3_nt: TGTGCCAGCAGTTATGGGGTTCGGACGGAAGAGACCCAGTACTTC
j_call: TRBJ1-4; v_call: TRBV7-8; clone_size: -; d_call: -; cdr3_aa: CASSADPNDEKLFF; cdr3_nt: TGTGCCAGCAGCGCTGACCCGAACGATGAAAAACTGTTTTTT
j_call: TRBJ2-1; v_call: TRBV5-1; clone_size: -; d_call: TRBD2; cdr3_aa: CASCKASGNNEQFF; cdr3_nt: TGCGCCAGCTGCAAGGCTAGCGGGAACAATGAGCAGTTCTTC
j_call: TRBJ2-7; v_call: TRBV6-5; clone_size: -; d_call: TRBD1; cdr3_aa: CASSSGTGVYEQYF; cdr3_nt: TGTGCCAGCAGTTCCGGGACAGGGGTCTACGAGCAGTACTTC
j_call: TRBJ2-5; v_call: TRBV9; clone_size: -; d_call: -; cdr3_aa: CASSPLTSRETQYF; cdr3_nt: TGTGCCAGCAGCCCGCTGACGAGCCGGGAGACCCAGTACTTC
j_call: TRBJ1-5; v_call: TRBV6-6; clone_size: -; d_call: TRBD1; cdr3_aa: CASRGQGANQPQHF; cdr3_nt: TGTGCCAGCAGGGGACAGGGGGCCAATCAGCCCCAGCATTTT
j_call: TRBJ2-1; v_call: TRBV11-2; clone_size: -; d_call: -; cdr3_aa: CASSLERAQGQFF; cdr3_nt: TGTGCCAGCAGCTTAGAAAGGGCGCAGGGGCAGTTCTTC
j_call: TRBJ2-4; v_call: TRBV28; clone_size: -; d_call: -; cdr3_aa: CASSLSAGTVAKNIQYF; cdr3_nt: TGTGCCAGCAGTTTAAGTGCAGGGACGGTAGCCAAAAACATTCAGTACTTC
j_call: TRBJ2-2; v_call: TRBV11-3; clone_size: once; d_call: TRBD2; cdr3_aa: CASSAGTSGRGAGELFF; cdr3_nt: TGTGCCAGCAGCGCCGGGACTAGCGGGAGGGGTGCCGGGGAGCTGTTTTTT
j_call: TRBJ2-1; v_call: TRBV28; clone_size: -; d_call: -; cdr3_aa: CASSFSRYYNEQFF; cdr3_nt: TGTGCCAGCAGTTTTTCAAGATACTACAATGAGCAGTTCTTC
j_call: TRBJ2-7; v_call: TRBV2; clone_size: -; d_call: -; cdr3_aa: CASSGFEQYF; cdr3_nt: TGTGCCAGCAGTGGGTTCGAGCAGTACTTC
j_call: TRBJ2-5; v_call: TRBV19; clone_size: -; d_call: TRBD2; cdr3_aa: CASREVGGQETQYF; cdr3_nt: TGTGCCAGTAGGGAGGTGGGGGGGCAAGAGACCCAGTACTTC
j_call: TRBJ2-6; v_call: TRBV14; clone_size: once; d_call: -; cdr3_aa: CASSQAGTRFSGANVLTF; cdr3_nt: TGTGCCAGCAGCCAAGCGGGGACACGCTTCTCTGGGGCCAACGTCCTGACTTTC
j_call: TRBJ2-3; v_call: TRBV28; clone_size: -; d_call: -; cdr3_aa: CASSSRPRGDTQYF; cdr3_nt: TGTGCCAGCAGTTCCCGACCCCGGGGGGATACGCAGTATTTT
j_call: TRBJ2-5; v_call: TRBV2; clone_size: -; d_call: -; cdr3_aa: CASSEGGQWETQYF; cdr3_nt: TGTGCCAGCAGTGAAGGGGGTCAGTGGGAGACCCAGTACTTC
j_call: TRBJ2-7; v_call: TRBV28; clone_size: few; d_call: -; cdr3_aa: CASILDGLRGEQYF; cdr3_nt: TGTGCCAGCATCCTCGACGGGCTTAGGGGCGAGCAGTACTTC
j_call: TRBJ2-3; v_call: TRBV30; clone_size: -; d_call: TRBD2; cdr3_aa: CAWSEGRGFTDTQYF; cdr3_nt: TGTGCCTGGAGCGAGGGGCGGGGGTTCACAGATACGCAGTATTTT
j_call: TRBJ2-7; v_call: TRBV7-9; clone_size: once; d_call: TRBD2; cdr3_aa: CASSLGPSGSYEQYF; cdr3_nt: TGTGCCAGCAGCTTAGGGCCTAGCGGGAGTTACGAGCAGTACTTC
j_call: TRBJ2-7; v_call: TRBV4-1; clone_size: -; d_call: -; cdr3_aa: CASSQDGAYEQYF; cdr3_nt: TGCGCCAGCAGCCAAGACGGAGCCTACGAGCAGTACTTC
j_call: TRBJ2-4; v_call: TRBV6-5; clone_size: -; d_call: -; cdr3_aa: CASSSSFTSKNIQYF; cdr3_nt: TGTGCCAGCAGTTCGTCCTTTACATCCAAAAACATTCAGTACTTC
j_call: TRBJ1-6; v_call: TRBV28; clone_size: -; d_call: -; cdr3_aa: CASSLWTDDSPLHF; cdr3_nt: TGTGCCAGCAGTTTATGGACAGACGATTCACCCCTCCACTTT
j_call: TRBJ2-3; v_call: TRBV5-6; clone_size: -; d_call: -; cdr3_aa: CASSPFRAFYTDTQYF; cdr3_nt: TGTGCCAGCAGCCCCTTCAGGGCCTTCTACACAGATACGCAGTATTTT
j_call: TRBJ1-4; v_call: TRBV9; clone_size: -; d_call: TRBD1; cdr3_aa: CASSLIDRGEKLFF; cdr3_nt: TGTGCCAGCAGCCTGATTGACAGGGGTGAAAAACTGTTTTTT
j_call: TRBJ1-2; v_call: TRBV19; clone_size: -; d_call: -; cdr3_aa: CASTGPNGYTF; cdr3_nt: TGTGCCAGTACGGGACCCAATGGCTACACCTTC
j_call: TRBJ2-3; v_call: TRBV5-4; clone_size: few; d_call: -; cdr3_aa: CASSFQGGAADTQYF; cdr3_nt: TGTGCCAGCAGCTTTCAGGGCGGGGCCGCAGATACGCAGTATTTT
j_call: TRBJ2-3; v_call: TRBV9; clone_size: -; d_call: -; cdr3_aa: CASSVGQTASTDTQYF; cdr3_nt: TGTGCCAGCAGCGTAGGACAGACCGCTAGCACAGATACGCAGTATTTT
j_call: TRBJ1-4; v_call: TRBV25-1; clone_size: -; d_call: TRBD1; cdr3_aa: CASRQGGVEKLFF; cdr3_nt: TGTGCCAGCAGACAGGGGGGCGTTGAAAAACTGTTTTTT